The 23 T cell receptor beta chains presented below share a single source sample, sequenced in a study of blood T cell repertoires in COVID-19. Clones were read by immunoSEQ multiplex PCR, and TCRdb kept only the in-frame ones, dropping some. Here the sample spans about 400,000 clones, over 75% being singletons. The sample comprised PBMCs or T cells enriched from blood (not recorded which). These receptors were obtained from a woman aged 25 to 45 who had recovered from COVID-19.

About this clone itself: Germline is not matched at one junction end, which may reflect a read error. V is TRBV9 and J is TRBJ2-7; TRBD2 matches at 15 bases. The germline V gene encodes CDR1 SGDLS and CDR2 YYNGEE. The length of the CDR3 is 15 residues. CDR3 protein: CASSPEGTSGRPVSF. DNA for the CDR3: TGTGCCAGCAGCCCCGAAGGGACTAGCGGGAGGCCAGTCTCCTTC.

This clone was counted a single time. This chain links TRBV24-1 with TRBJ1-2; TRBD1 matches 9 bases. The CDR3 length is 16 residues. The V gene end was trimmed by 8 bases and the J gene end by 5 bases; junction bases not matched to a gene: 14. CDR1 is KGHDR and CDR2 is SFDVKD in the germline V gene. The CDR3 DNA reads TGTGCCACCACCGTCTTGGGACAGGGATCGGCATATGGCTACACCTTC. Protein product: CATTVLGQGSAYGYTF.

The chain couples TRBV7-2 to TRBJ2-4; D remains unclear. Trimming stripped 11 bases from V and 6 bases from J, with 11 bases between. Looked up from germline, CDR1 is SGHTA and CDR2 is FQGNSA. This CDR3 region has 11 residues. The CDR3 loop reads CARRSGNIQYF. The DNA for the CDR3 is TGTGCCCGGCGGTCGGGAAACATTCAGTACTTC.

As concerns this clone: Other DNA sequences of this sample code for an identical CDR3. The genes are TRBV12-3 or TRBV12-4 and TRBJ2-3, with 7 bases identical to TRBD2. The junction had 6 bases not matched to a gene; V was cut back by 6 bases and J by 6 bases. The length of the CDR3 is 13 residues. CDR3 in DNA: TGTGCCAGCAGCCCGAACGGGGGGGATACGCAGTATTTT. As protein: CASSPNGGDTQYF.

V is TRBV12-5 and J is TRBJ1-2; D not certain. Germline assignment: CDR1 LGHNT and CDR2 FRNRAP. V lost 4 bases and J 6 bases, leaving 12 bases between the germline ends. The CDR3 is made up of 13 amino acids. The CDR3 spells CASGSVMSHGYTF. The CDR3 nucleotides read TGTGCTAGTGGTTCCGTGATGAGCCATGGCTACACCTTC. The full variable domain, with the rest looked up from reference TRBV12-5 and TRBJ1-2, is DARVTQTPRHKVTEMGQEVTMRCQPILGHNTVFWYRQTMMQGLELLAYFRNRAPLDDSGMPKDRFSAEMPDATLATLKIQPSEPRDSAVYFCASGSVMSHGYTFGSGTRLTVV.

CDR3 nucleotide sequence: TGTGCCAGCAGTGCTTACAATGAGCAGTTCTTC. It specifies CASSAYNEQFF. V gene TRBV25-1 combines with J gene TRBJ2-1, with D unclear. This CDR3 has 11 amino acids. CDR1 and CDR2 from the germline V gene are MGHDK and SYGVNS. V lost 4 bases and J 4 bases, leaving 2 bases between the germline ends.

This rearrangement joins TRBV3-1 (or the pseudogene TRBV3-2) to TRBJ2-5, with D tentatively TRBD2 (6 bases). There are 16 residues in the CDR3. The germline gives CDR1 LGHDT, CDR2 YNNKEL (reference sequence). V shed 4 bases and J shed 1 base, with 16 bases lying between them. CDR3 nucleotide sequence: TGTGCCAGCAGCCTCGCGCACGGGAGTTTCCAAGAGACCCAGTACTTC. This encodes CASSLAHGSFQETQYF.

V and J are TRBV2 and TRBJ1-3; tentative D call: TRBD1 (5 bases). V was trimmed by 5 bases and J by 3 bases, leaving 14 bases between them. Per germline, CDR1 SNHLY and CDR2 FYNNEI. The CDR3 extends over 15 amino acids. The CDR3: CASSPGRRVGNTIYF. The CDR3 bases are TGTGCCAGCAGTCCGGGTCGCAGGGTTGGAAACACCATATATTTT. Based on the CDR3 plus reference TRBV2 and TRBJ1-3, the full variable domain is EPEVTQTPSHQVTQMGQEVILRCVPISNHLYFYWYRQILGQKVEFLVSFYNNEISEKSEIFDDQFSVERPDGSNFTLKIRSTKLEDSAMYFCASSPGRRVGNTIYFGEGSWLTVV.

The CDR3 region is CSVEVSGRAYEQYF. CDR3 bases: TGCAGCGTTGAAGTGTCAGGCAGGGCCTACGAGCAGTACTTC. The chain recombines TRBV29-1 with TRBJ2-7; maybe TRBD1 (5 bases). The CDR3 has 14 residues. Trimming took 1 base from V and 2 from J, leaving 12 bases between them. In germline, CDR1 is SQVTM, CDR2 ANQGSEA.

This clone was seen a few times. The chain employs TRBV18 and TRBJ2-7; 7 bases line up with TRBD2. The CDR3 runs to 16 residues. The germline V gene encodes CDR1 KGHSH and CDR2 LQKENI. Germline trimming cut 5 bases from V and 2 bases from J; bases unmatched to any gene: 12. For the CDR3, the DNA is TGTGCCAGCTCATCCCAGGGAGGGGCCCTCGCCTACGAGCAGTACTTC. It encodes CASSSQGGALAYEQYF.

This clone was detected a few times. V gene TRBV15 combines with J gene TRBJ2-4; D remains unclear. Trimming stripped 6 bases from V and 0 bases from J, with 9 bases between. Germline V gene data show CDR1 as LNHNV and CDR2 as YYDKDF (reference sequence). CDR3 length: 14 residues. The CDR3 bases are TGTGCCACCAGAATTACAACAGCCAAAAACATTCAGTACTTC. This codes for CATRITTAKNIQYF.

Of note for this clone: At the DNA level, this CDR3 is encoded by other sequences in the same sample as well. The chain recombines TRBV19 with TRBJ2-2; 14 bases map to TRBD2. Trimming cost V 5 bases and J 2 bases; bases outside gene matches: 7. Germline V gene sequence: CDR1 LNHDA, CDR2 SQIVND (reference sequence). The CDR3 spans 18 residues. The CDR3 nucleotides are TGTGCCAGTAGTCCTGGACTAGCGGGGGGCCGAAACACCGGGGAGCTGTTTTTT. Translated: CASSPGLAGGRNTGELFF.

V gene TRBV2 combines with J gene TRBJ1-4; a weak D match, TRBD1 (6 bases). The CDR3 runs 13 residues. V lost 3 bases to trimming and J lost 8 bases, with 10 bases between them. The germline V gene has CDR1 SNHLY and CDR2 FYNNEI. CDR3 loop: CASSEGAREKLFF. CDR3 bases: TGTGCCAGCAGTGAGGGGGCGAGGGAAAAACTGTTTTTT.

The rearrangement uses TRBV28 and TRBJ1-5; D unresolved. CDR3 length equals 11 residues. V was shortened by 3 bases and J by 6 bases, with 3 bases between the two germline ends. Germline V gives CDR1 MDHEN, CDR2 SYDVKM. The CDR3 reads CASSFSQPQHF. The CDR3 DNA follows: TGTGCCAGCAGTTTCTCTCAGCCCCAGCATTTT. Together with reference TRBV28 and TRBJ1-5, the CDR3 gives the full variable domain: DVKVTQSSRYLVKRTGEKVFLECVQDMDHENMFWYRQDPGLGLRLIYFSYDVKMKEKGDIPEGYSVSREKKERFSLILESASTNQTSMYLCASSFSQPQHFGDGTRLSIL.

This chain uses TRBV29-1 with TRBJ2-3; D ambiguous. Germline V CDR1 and CDR2: SQVTM, ANQGSEA. CDR3 length equals 13 residues. Trimming pared 4 bases from V and 2 bases from J, leaving 10 bases between. The DNA of the CDR3 is TGCAGCGTTGGGGCAGTCCTCACAGATACGCAGTATTTT. Translation gives CSVGAVLTDTQYF.

J is TRBJ1-2 and V is TRBV27; TRBD1 aligns across 9 bases. The CDR3 consists of 16 residues. The V segment lost 6 bases and the J segment 7 bases; nucleotides outside the gene matches: 15. Per germline, CDR1 MNHEY and CDR2 SMNVEV (reference sequence). CDR3 DNA: TGTGCCAGCAGCCAAGCGGGGACAGGGAAGTTGGGTGGCTACACCTTC. This translates into CASSQAGTGKLGGYTF.

The chain is built from TRBV19 and TRBJ1-1; 7 bases line up with TRBD1. Germline V gene lookup returns CDR1 LNHDA and CDR2 SQIVND (reference sequence). This CDR3 is built from 16 residues. Trimming cost V 6 bases and J 4 bases; bases outside gene matches: 14. The CDR3 region is CASRVLGDSRFTEAFF. The CDR3 nucleotides read TGTGCCAGTAGGGTTCTCGGGGACAGCAGATTCACTGAAGCTTTCTTT.

The chain has TRBV11-3 and TRBJ2-2, with 8 bases lining up with TRBD2. The CDR3 totals 15 residues. V lost 0 bases and J lost 4; bases outside the gene matches: 1. Germline CDR1 reads SGHNT; CDR2 reads YENEEA. CDR3 DNA sequence: TGTGCCAGCAGCTTAGATCGGGGGGGCACCGGGGAGCTGTTTTTT. Translated, it gives CASSLDRGGTGELFF.

This clone turned up a few times. The V gene is TRBV28, the J gene TRBJ1-2; the match to TRBD1 covers 7 bases. This CDR3 is 12 amino acids long. Germline V gene sequence: CDR1 MDHEN, CDR2 SYDVKM. J lost 7 bases, V lost 7 bases, and 6 bases had no gene match. CDR3: CASTDRAGGYTF. CDR3 bases: TGTGCCAGCACCGACAGGGCGGGTGGCTACACCTTC.

The genes are TRBV30 and TRBJ2-7, with 9 bases aligning to TRBD1. V lost 5 bases and J lost 4; bases outside the gene matches: 6. The length of the CDR3 is 13 residues. Germline V gene sequence: CDR1 GTSNPN, CDR2 SVGIG (reference sequence). The CDR3 sequence is CAWSGTGFYEQYF. The CDR3, as DNA: TGTGCCTGGTCCGGGACAGGGTTTTACGAGCAGTACTTC.

The J gene is TRBJ2-1, the V gene TRBV9, with 10 bases matching TRBD2. The CDR3 runs 15 residues. V gave up 3 bases and J gave up 2 bases; unmatched junction bases: 2. Germline CDR1 and CDR2: SGDLS and YYNGEE. The CDR3 region is CASSDSGGAYNEQFF. CDR3 nucleotide sequence: TGTGCCAGCAGCGACAGCGGGGGGGCCTACAATGAGCAGTTCTTC.

V is TRBV10-2 and J is TRBJ1-5, with D unresolved. Germline V gene lookup returns CDR1 WSHSY and CDR2 SAAADI. The CDR3 has 15 amino acids. V was clipped by 10 bases and J by 0 bases, with 16 bases between them. CDR3 sequence: CATAAGGYSNQPQHF. The CDR3 nucleotides read TGCGCCACTGCGGCAGGCGGGTATAGCAATCAGCCCCAGCATTTT.

The CDR3 region is CASSYFPTSSGGEQYF. DNA of the CDR3: TGTGCCAGCAGTTACTTCCCCACTAGTTCGGGGGGTGAGCAGTACTTC. The chain combines TRBV6-6 with TRBJ2-7, with TRBD2 matching 7 bases. Germline-derived CDR1 and CDR2 are MNHNY and SVGAGI (reference sequence). This CDR3 comprises 16 residues. Trimming cost V 1 base and J 7 bases; bases outside gene matches: 13.